Listed below are T cell receptor beta chains from one sample, sequenced in a study of T cell responses to AZD1222 COVID-19 vaccine. This table comes from immunoSEQ multiplex PCR, and its TCRdb copy is limited to in-frame clones, with some not included. The table shows 120,000 or so clones, with approximately 89% occurring only once. The sequencing here drew on peripheral blood, taken on day 0 of AZD1222 vaccination. The source is an adult in good health. Both conserved end residues are part of each CDR3. D genes are given only for firm matches. Rows may omit the clone size; those that give it use once, few, many or a size class.

cdr3_aa	cdr3_nt	d_call	clone_size	j_call	v_call
CASSLSVQGNYQPQHF	TGTGCCAGCAGCTTATCGGTCCAGGGGAATTATCAGCCCCAGCATTTT	-	-	TRBJ1-5	TRBV7-2
CASSETAPYGYTF	TGTGCCAGCAGTGAGACAGCCCCCTATGGCTACACCTTC	-	-	TRBJ1-2	TRBV2
CASSLAGRSGANVLTF	TGTGCCAGCAGCTTAGCCGGACGGTCTGGGGCCAACGTCCTGACTTTC	-	-	TRBJ2-6	TRBV7-2
CASSLVGSRTEAFF	TGTGCCAGCAGCTTAGTCGGCAGTCGGACTGAAGCTTTCTTT	-	-	TRBJ1-1	TRBV7-2
CASSILVASGTTDTQYF	TGTGCCAGTAGTATACTCGTGGCTAGCGGGACCACAGATACGCAGTATTTT	TRBD2	-	TRBJ2-3	TRBV19
CASSHVRTPAKNIQYF	TGTGCCAGCAGCCATGTTAGGACGCCAGCCAAAAACATTCAGTACTTC	-	-	TRBJ2-4	TRBV3-1/TRBV3-2
CASSFSGAGYNEQFF	TGCGCCAGCAGCTTCTCGGGGGCCGGCTACAATGAGCAGTTCTTC	-	-	TRBJ2-1	TRBV5-1
CASRVPHSYNEQFF	TGTGCCAGCCGCGTGCCCCACTCCTACAATGAGCAGTTCTTC	-	-	TRBJ2-1	TRBV14
CASSPRQGSLVNTEAFF	TGTGCCAGTAGTCCTCGACAGGGTTCCTTGGTGAACACTGAAGCTTTCTTT	TRBD1	-	TRBJ1-1	TRBV19
CSASAGGEEQPQHF	TGCAGTGCTAGTGCAGGGGGCGAGGAACAGCCCCAGCATTTT	TRBD1	-	TRBJ1-5	TRBV20-1
CASSLGLANSPLHF	TGTGCCAGCAGCTTGGGTCTGGCGAACTCACCCCTCCACTTT	-	-	TRBJ1-6	TRBV5-6
CATSDGTSGGDEQFF	TGTGCCACCAGTGACGGGACTAGCGGGGGCGATGAGCAGTTCTTC	TRBD2	-	TRBJ2-1	TRBV24-1
CASSVGAGQETQYF	TGTGCCAGCAGCGTAGGAGCGGGCCAAGAGACCCAGTACTTC	-	-	TRBJ2-5	TRBV9
CATSRRVENQPQHF	TGTGCCACCTCCCGACGGGTAGAGAATCAGCCCCAGCATTTT	-	-	TRBJ1-5	TRBV28
CASSPGPGAGTNEKLFF	TGTGCCAGCAGCCCAGGGCCGGGAGCAGGGACTAATGAAAAACTGTTTTTT	-	-	TRBJ1-4	TRBV11-3
CASSQERGDGAFF	TGCGCCAGCAGCCAAGAACGGGGGGACGGGGCTTTCTTT	-	-	TRBJ1-1	TRBV4-1
CASSLSHGDQPQHF	TGTGCCAGCAGCTTATCCCACGGAGATCAGCCCCAGCATTTT	-	-	TRBJ1-5	TRBV7-8
CASSLDRRGYTF	TGTGCCAGCAGCTTAGATAGAAGGGGCTACACCTTC	-	-	TRBJ1-2	TRBV7-9
CASSESQLVF	TGTGCCAGCAGTGAAAGTCAGCTTGTTTTT	-	-	TRBJ1-4	TRBV2
CASSPQIDTEAFF	TGCGCCAGCAGCCCACAGATTGACACTGAAGCTTTCTTT	-	-	TRBJ1-1	TRBV4-3
CASGLVLGRGGTEAFF	TGTGCTAGTGGTTTGGTACTCGGCAGGGGAGGGACTGAAGCTTTCTTT	-	-	TRBJ1-1	TRBV12-5
CASSQRQSQETQYF	TGCGCCAGCAGCCAAAGACAGTCTCAAGAGACCCAGTACTTC	-	-	TRBJ2-5	TRBV5-1
CAWSEVKGAEGYTF	TGTGCCTGGAGTGAGGTAAAGGGGGCGGAAGGCTACACCTTC	TRBD1	-	TRBJ1-2	TRBV30
CASSLDGSGADTQYF	TGCGCCAGCAGCTTGGATGGTAGCGGGGCAGATACGCAGTATTTT	TRBD2	-	TRBJ2-3	TRBV5-1
CASSQGTGKGTYNEQFF	TGCGCCAGCAGCCAGGGGACAGGCAAGGGGACCTACAATGAGCAGTTCTTC	TRBD1	-	TRBJ2-1	TRBV4-3
CASRTLGGYNEQFF	TGTGCCAGCAGGACTTTGGGGGGATACAATGAGCAGTTCTTC	-	-	TRBJ2-1	TRBV5-4
CATAEDYEQYF	TGTGCCACCGCGGAGGACTACGAGCAGTACTTC	-	-	TRBJ2-7	TRBV10-3
CASSLQGNTEAFF	TGTGCCAGCAGTTTGCAGGGGAACACTGAAGCTTTCTTT	-	-	TRBJ1-1	TRBV12-3/TRBV12-4
CASSQAGLFGEQYF	TGTGCCAGTTCCCAGGCAGGGCTTTTTGGCGAGCAGTACTTC	-	-	TRBJ2-7	TRBV19
CASNGLSRGYTF	TGTGCCAGCAACGGCCTGTCTAGAGGCTACACCTTC	-	-	TRBJ1-2	TRBV2
CASSLNRGQETQYF	TGTGCCAGCAGTTTAAACAGGGGGCAAGAGACCCAGTACTTC	TRBD1	-	TRBJ2-5	TRBV27
CASSNLMGNTEAFF	TGTGCCAGCAGTAACCTCATGGGGAACACTGAAGCTTTCTTT	-	-	TRBJ1-1	TRBV6-5
CASRTRAGGNEQFF	TGTGCCAGCAGGACCCGGGCGGGGGGCAATGAGCAGTTCTTC	TRBD2	once	TRBJ2-1	TRBV2
CASKEEVAFF	TGTGCCAGCAAGGAGGAAGTAGCTTTCTTT	-	-	TRBJ1-1	TRBV6-5
CASSLWGQGALDEQYF	TGTGCCAGCAGTTTATGGGGACAGGGGGCTTTGGACGAGCAGTACTTC	TRBD1	-	TRBJ2-7	TRBV28
CASSLGAGNYGYTF	TGTGCCAGCAGCTTGGGAGCGGGGAACTATGGCTACACCTTC	-	-	TRBJ1-2	TRBV5-4
CASSQDGALNNSPLHF	TGTGCCAGCAGCCAAGACGGAGCATTAAATAATTCACCCCTCCACTTT	-	-	TRBJ1-6	TRBV7-8
CASSQVLQGRRGYTF	TGTGCCAGCAGCCAAGTTTTACAGGGGCGGCGGGGCTACACCTTC	TRBD1	-	TRBJ1-2	TRBV9
CASSQYRGSDEQYF	TGTGCCAGCTCACAGTACAGGGGTTCCGACGAGCAGTACTTC	TRBD1	-	TRBJ2-7	TRBV18
CASSPRDNSYEQYF	TGTGCCAGCAGCCCCCGGGACAACTCCTACGAGCAGTACTTC	-	-	TRBJ2-7	TRBV4-2
CASSQASGGAFTDTQYF	TGTGCCAGCAGCCAAGCTAGCGGGGGGGCATTCACAGATACGCAGTATTTT	TRBD2	-	TRBJ2-3	TRBV3-1/TRBV3-2
CASSQSRGGLNTGELFF	TGCGCCAGCAGCCAATCCCGGGGGGGGCTGAACACCGGGGAGCTGTTTTTT	TRBD2	once	TRBJ2-2	TRBV4-3
CASSLKTGGTDTQYF	TGCGCCAGCAGCCTAAAGACAGGAGGCACAGATACGCAGTATTTT	-	-	TRBJ2-3	TRBV5-1
CASSLGAQYNQPQHF	TGTGCCAGCAGCTTAGGTGCTCAGTACAATCAGCCCCAGCATTTT	-	-	TRBJ1-5	TRBV7-6
CASSRADGTSGGLPGADTQYF	TGCGCCAGCAGCCGAGCTGACGGTACTAGCGGGGGACTTCCGGGGGCAGATACGCAGTATTTT	TRBD2	-	TRBJ2-3	TRBV4-1
CAISSGEYNEQFF	TGTGCCATAAGTAGCGGGGAGTACAATGAGCAGTTCTTC	TRBD2	-	TRBJ2-1	TRBV15
CASSLTGGPSGELFF	TGTGCCAGCAGCTTGACGGGAGGGCCTTCCGGGGAGCTGTTTTTT	TRBD2	once	TRBJ2-2	TRBV11-3
CASSVAPVSVGGANVLTF	TGTGCCAGCAGCGTGGCCCCGGTGAGTGTGGGAGGGGCCAACGTCCTGACTTTC	-	-	TRBJ2-6	TRBV9
CASSLSANYGYTF	TGTGCCAGCAGCTTAAGCGCTAACTATGGCTACACCTTC	-	few	TRBJ1-2	TRBV7-9
CASSSPRDSYEQYF	TGCGCCAGCAGTTCACCCCGGGACAGCTACGAGCAGTACTTC	TRBD1	-	TRBJ2-7	TRBV10-2
CASWLGRGNTEAFF	TGTGCCAGTTGGTTGGGCCGTGGAAACACTGAAGCTTTCTTT	-	-	TRBJ1-1	TRBV5-4
CASSVLGLLPSGTDTQYF	TGTGCCAGCAGCGTACTTGGTCTCCTACCCTCGGGCACAGATACGCAGTATTTT	-	-	TRBJ2-3	TRBV27
CASSVWTSGGANTGELFF	TGTGCCAGCAGCGTCTGGACTAGCGGGGGGGCGAACACCGGGGAGCTGTTTTTT	TRBD2	-	TRBJ2-2	TRBV9
CASRTFGGANNEQFF	TGTGCCAGCCGGACATTTGGGGGTGCGAACAATGAGCAGTTCTTC	-	-	TRBJ2-1	TRBV6-5
CSGGQGDYGYTF	TGCAGCGGCGGACAGGGCGACTATGGCTACACCTTC	TRBD1	-	TRBJ1-2	TRBV29-1